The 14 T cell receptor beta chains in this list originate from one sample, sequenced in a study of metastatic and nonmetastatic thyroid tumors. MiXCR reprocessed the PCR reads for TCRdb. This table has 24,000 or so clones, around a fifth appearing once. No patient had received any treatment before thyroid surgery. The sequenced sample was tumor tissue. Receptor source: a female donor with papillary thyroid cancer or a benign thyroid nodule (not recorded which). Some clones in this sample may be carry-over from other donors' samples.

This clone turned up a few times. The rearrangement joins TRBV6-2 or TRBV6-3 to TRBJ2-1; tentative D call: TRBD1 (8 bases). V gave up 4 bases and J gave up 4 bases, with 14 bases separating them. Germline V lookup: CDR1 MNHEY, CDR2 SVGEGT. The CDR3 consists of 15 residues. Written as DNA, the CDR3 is TGTGCCAGCAGTTCCGGACAGGGAGGGTACAATGAGCAGTTCTTC. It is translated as CASSSGQGGYNEQFF.

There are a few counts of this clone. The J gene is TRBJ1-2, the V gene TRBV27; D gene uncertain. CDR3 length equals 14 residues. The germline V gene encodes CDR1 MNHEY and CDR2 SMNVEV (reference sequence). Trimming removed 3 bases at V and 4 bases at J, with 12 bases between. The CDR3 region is CASSFTVNSYGYTF. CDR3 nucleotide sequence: TGTGCCAGCAGTTTTACAGTAAATTCCTATGGCTACACCTTC.

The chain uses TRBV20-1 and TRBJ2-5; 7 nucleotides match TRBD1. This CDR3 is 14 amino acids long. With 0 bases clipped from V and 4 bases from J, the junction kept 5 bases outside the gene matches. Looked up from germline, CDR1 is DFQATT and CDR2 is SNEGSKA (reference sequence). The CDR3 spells CSARDLYRGETQYF. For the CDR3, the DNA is TGCAGTGCTAGAGATCTTTACAGGGGAGAGACCCAGTACTTC.

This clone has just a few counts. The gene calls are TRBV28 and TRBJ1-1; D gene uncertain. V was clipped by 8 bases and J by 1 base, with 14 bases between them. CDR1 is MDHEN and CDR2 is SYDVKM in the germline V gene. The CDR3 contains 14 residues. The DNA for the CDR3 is TGTGCCAGCGCGGGAGGGAATCGGAACACTGAAGCTTTCTTT. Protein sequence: CASAGGNRNTEAFF.

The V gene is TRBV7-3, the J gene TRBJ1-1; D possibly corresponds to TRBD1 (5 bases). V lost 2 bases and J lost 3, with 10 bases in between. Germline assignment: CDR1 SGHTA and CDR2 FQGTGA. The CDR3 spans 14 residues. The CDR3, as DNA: TGTGCCAGCAGCTTAGGAGACAGACACACTGAAGCTTTCTTT. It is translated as CASSLGDRHTEAFF.

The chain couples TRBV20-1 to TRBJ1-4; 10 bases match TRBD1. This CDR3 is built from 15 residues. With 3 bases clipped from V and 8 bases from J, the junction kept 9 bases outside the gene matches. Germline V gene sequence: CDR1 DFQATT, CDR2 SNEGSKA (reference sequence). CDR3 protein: CSARPDRGPPEKLFF. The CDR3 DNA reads TGCAGTGCTAGGCCCGACAGGGGGCCTCCGGAAAAACTGTTTTTT.

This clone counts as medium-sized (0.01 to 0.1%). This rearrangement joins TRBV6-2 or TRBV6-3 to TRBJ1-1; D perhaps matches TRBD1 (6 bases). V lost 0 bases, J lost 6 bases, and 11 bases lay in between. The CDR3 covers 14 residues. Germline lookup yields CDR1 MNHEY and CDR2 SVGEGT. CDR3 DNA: TGTGCCAGCAGTTACTCGAGACAGGTTGCTGAAGCTTTCTTT. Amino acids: CASSYSRQVAEAFF.

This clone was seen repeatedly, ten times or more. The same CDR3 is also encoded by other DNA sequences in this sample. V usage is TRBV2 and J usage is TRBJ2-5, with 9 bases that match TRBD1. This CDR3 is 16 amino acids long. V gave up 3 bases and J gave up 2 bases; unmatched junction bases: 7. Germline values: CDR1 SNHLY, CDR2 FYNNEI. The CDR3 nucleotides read TGTGCCAGCAGTGAGCTTACAGGGGGCTGGCAAGAGACCCAGTACTTC. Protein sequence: CASSELTGGWQETQYF.

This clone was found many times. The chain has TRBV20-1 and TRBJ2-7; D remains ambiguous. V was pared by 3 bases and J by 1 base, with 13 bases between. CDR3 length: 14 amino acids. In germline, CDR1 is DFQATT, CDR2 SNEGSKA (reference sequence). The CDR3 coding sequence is TGCAGTGCTAGTCCCCTTAGCTGGTCCTACGAGCAGTACTTC. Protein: CSASPLSWSYEQYF.

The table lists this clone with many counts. As DNA, the CDR3 is TGTGCCAGCAGCTTACGACTGAGCACAGATACGCAGTATTTT. Its translation: CASSLRLSTDTQYF. The chain has TRBV7-2 and TRBJ2-3; D is unclear. CDR1 is SGHTA and CDR2 is FQGNSA in the germline V gene. Trimming stripped 2 bases from V and 0 bases from J, with 6 bases between. This CDR3 spans 14 amino acids.

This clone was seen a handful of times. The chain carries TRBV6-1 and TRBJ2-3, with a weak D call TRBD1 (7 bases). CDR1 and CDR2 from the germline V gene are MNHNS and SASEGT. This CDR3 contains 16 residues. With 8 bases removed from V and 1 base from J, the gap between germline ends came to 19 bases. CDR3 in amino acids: CASSQGGGLRTDTQYF. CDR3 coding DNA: TGTGCCAGCTCTCAAGGGGGCGGACTACGCACAGATACGCAGTATTTT.

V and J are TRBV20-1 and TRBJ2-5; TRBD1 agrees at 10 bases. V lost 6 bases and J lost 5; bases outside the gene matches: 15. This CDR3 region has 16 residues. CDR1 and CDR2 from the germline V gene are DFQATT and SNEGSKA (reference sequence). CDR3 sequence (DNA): TGCAGTGCCACCCCCCACGTGACAGGGGGCCTTGAGACCCAGTACTTC. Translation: CSATPHVTGGLETQYF.

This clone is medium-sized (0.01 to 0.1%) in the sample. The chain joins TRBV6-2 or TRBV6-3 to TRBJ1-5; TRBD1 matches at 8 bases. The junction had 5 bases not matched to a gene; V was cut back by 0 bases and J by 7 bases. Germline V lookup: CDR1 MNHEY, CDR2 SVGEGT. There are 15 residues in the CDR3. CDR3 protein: CASSYSGQVEQPQHF. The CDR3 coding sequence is TGTGCCAGCAGTTACTCGGGACAGGTGGAACAGCCCCAGCATTTT.

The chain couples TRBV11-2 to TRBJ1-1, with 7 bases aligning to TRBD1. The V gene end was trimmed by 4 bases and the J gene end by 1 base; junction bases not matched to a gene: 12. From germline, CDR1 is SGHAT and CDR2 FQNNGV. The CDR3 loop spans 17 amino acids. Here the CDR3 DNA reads TGTGCCAGCAGCTCCCCTAAAACAGGGGCCCCGAACACTGAAGCTTTCTTT. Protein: CASSSPKTGAPNTEAFF.